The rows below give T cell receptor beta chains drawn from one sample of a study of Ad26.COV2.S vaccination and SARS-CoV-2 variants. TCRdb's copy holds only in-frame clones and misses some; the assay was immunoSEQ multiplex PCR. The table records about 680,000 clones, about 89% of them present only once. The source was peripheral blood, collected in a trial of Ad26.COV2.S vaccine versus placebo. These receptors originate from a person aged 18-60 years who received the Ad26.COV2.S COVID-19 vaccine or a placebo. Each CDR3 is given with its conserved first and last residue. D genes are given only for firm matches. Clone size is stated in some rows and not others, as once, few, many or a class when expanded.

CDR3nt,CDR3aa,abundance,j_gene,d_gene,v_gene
TGTGCCAGCATTCATCAACAGGGTAGCAATCAGCCCCAGCATTTT,CASIHQQGSNQPQHF,-,TRBJ1-5,-,TRBV25-1
TGTGCCAGCAGCCTGCGGGAGAAGTCCTACAATGAGCAGTTCTTC,CASSLREKSYNEQFF,-,TRBJ2-1,TRBD2,TRBV3-1/TRBV3-2
TGTGCCAGCAGCTTGGACGGGAGGCTCTACAATGAGCAGTTCTTC,CASSLDGRLYNEQFF,once,TRBJ2-1,TRBD2,TRBV5-4
TGTGCCACCAGTGATTCGGGACTAGCGGGCTTGAGGGATGAGCAGTTCTTC,CATSDSGLAGLRDEQFF,-,TRBJ2-1,TRBD2,TRBV24-1
TGTGCCAGTAGTTCCCGACTAGCGGGAGTTGGGACCCAGTACTTC,CASSSRLAGVGTQYF,-,TRBJ2-5,TRBD2,TRBV19
TGTGCCAGCAGTAAAGTTAATCAGCCCCAGCATTTT,CASSKVNQPQHF,-,TRBJ1-5,-,TRBV2
TGCGCCAGCAGCTTGGGACAGGCGTCCGGAGAGACCCAGTACTTC,CASSLGQASGETQYF,-,TRBJ2-5,-,TRBV5-1
TGTGCCAGCAGCCGCGACAGGGTTCACGAGCAGTACTTC,CASSRDRVHEQYF,-,TRBJ2-7,TRBD1,TRBV11-2
TGTGCCAGCAGCTTGGAGACAGGGAACTATGGCTACACCTTC,CASSLETGNYGYTF,few,TRBJ1-2,TRBD1,TRBV4-2
TGTGCCAGCAGCTTGTCCGTCAGCTCCTATAATTCACCCCTCCACTTT,CASSLSVSSYNSPLHF,few,TRBJ1-6,-,TRBV5-6
TGTGCCAGCAGCTTATCAGGGGGATCTTCACCCCTCCACTTT,CASSLSGGSSPLHF,-,TRBJ1-6,TRBD1,TRBV7-9
TGTGCTAGCTCGCCGGGCCCCTACAATGAGCAGTTCTTC,CASSPGPYNEQFF,-,TRBJ2-1,-,TRBV7-7
TGTGCCAGTAGTATAGGAAGCTACGACACCGGGGAGCTGTTTTTT,CASSIGSYDTGELFF,-,TRBJ2-2,-,TRBV19
TGCGCCAGCAGGTCACAGGGTTTCTCTGGAAACACCATATATTTT,CASRSQGFSGNTIYF,-,TRBJ1-3,-,TRBV5-1
TGCAGCGTTGAAGGACCGCAAGAGACCCAGTACTTC,CSVEGPQETQYF,-,TRBJ2-5,-,TRBV29-1
TGTGCCAGCAGTTACGTGGAGGGTGAGTCACCCCTCCACTTT,CASSYVEGESPLHF,-,TRBJ1-6,-,TRBV6-5
TGTGCCAGCAGTCGGGACAGGGGAGATACGCAGTATTTT,CASSRDRGDTQYF,-,TRBJ2-3,TRBD1,TRBV6-5
TGTGCCAGCAGTTTGAATGGTCGGGGTAAGGGTGGCTACACCTTC,CASSLNGRGKGGYTF,-,TRBJ1-2,-,TRBV27
TGTGCCAGCAGTGGGGACACAGATACGCAGTATTTT,CASSGDTDTQYF,few,TRBJ2-3,-,TRBV9
TGTGCCAGCAGCTCCCACCGACAGGGAGGAGACACCGGGGAGCTGTTTTTT,CASSSHRQGGDTGELFF,-,TRBJ2-2,-,TRBV7-3
TGTGCCAGCTCACCACTTGAGACCCTAGGGCAGTACTTC,CASSPLETLGQYF,-,TRBJ2-7,-,TRBV18
TGTGCCAGTAGTCCTCACCAAGGGGGTTCTCAGCCCCAGCATTTT,CASSPHQGGSQPQHF,-,TRBJ1-5,-,TRBV19
TGTGCCAGCAGCCCCGCGAACACCGGGGAGCTGTTTTTT,CASSPANTGELFF,-,TRBJ2-2,-,TRBV12-3/TRBV12-4
TGTGCCAGCACCATAGCATCGATTTCACCCCTCCACTTT,CASTIASISPLHF,-,TRBJ1-6,-,TRBV2
TGTGCCTGGAGGGTCGGAGCGGGAGGGCCAGATGAGCAGTTCTTC,CAWRVGAGGPDEQFF,-,TRBJ2-1,TRBD2,TRBV30
TGTGCCAGCTCCTACGGCCTCTACGAGCAGTACTTC,CASSYGLYEQYF,-,TRBJ2-7,-,TRBV2
TGTGCCAGCAGGAACAGGGGGCTAAGCACAGATACGCAGTATTTT,CASRNRGLSTDTQYF,-,TRBJ2-3,TRBD1,TRBV5-6
TGTGCCAGCAGCTTGGACACGGGGGACTATGGCTACACCTTC,CASSLDTGDYGYTF,-,TRBJ1-2,-,TRBV5-4
TGTGCCAGCAGCCTGACTAGCGGGAGCGGGGAGCTGTTTTTT,CASSLTSGSGELFF,-,TRBJ2-2,TRBD2,TRBV5-6
TGTGCCAGCTCACCTCGTCTTGGAGCGGGAGGCTCCTACGAGCAGTACTTC,CASSPRLGAGGSYEQYF,-,TRBJ2-7,TRBD2,TRBV18
TGTGCCAGCAGTTGGATGGAGACCCAGTACTTC,CASSWMETQYF,-,TRBJ2-5,-,TRBV6-5
TGTGCCAGCAGTCGTAGCACAGATACGCAGTATTTT,CASSRSTDTQYF,-,TRBJ2-3,-,TRBV27
TGTGCCAGCAGTTATAACTATGGCTACACCTTC,CASSYNYGYTF,-,TRBJ1-2,-,TRBV12-3/TRBV12-4
TGTGCCAGCAGCCAGGGTTATGGCTACACCTTC,CASSQGYGYTF,-,TRBJ1-2,-,TRBV6-5
TGTGCCAGCAGCTTAAGTCTCATCGGCAATGAGCAGTTCTTC,CASSLSLIGNEQFF,-,TRBJ2-1,-,TRBV7-2